Below, one T cell receptor (beta chain) is given with its context. Its antigen remains unidentified. The CDR3 sequence is 16 residues long. Losses at the gene ends were 2 bases for V and 7 bases for J; bases not matched to a gene: 7. CDR1 is MNHEY and CDR2 is SMNVEV in the germline V gene (reference sequence). This sample was included in a study of OX40 agonist ivuxolimab in advanced cancers. Study results and caveats: The study found among the lowest clonal expansion in partial responders at 0.1-3.0 mg/kg.

Sequenced by immunoSEQ multiplex PCR; TCRdb stores in-frame clones only, minus some. This sample has around 94,000 clones; about 90% occur once, and the top ten carry under 0.95%. The TCR originated in an adult with an advanced solid tumor such as melanoma, head and neck, liver or kidney cancer. This sequence joins TRBV27 and TRBJ2-2; 10 bases match TRBD1. Material: CD4+ or CD8+ T cells sorted from blood, obtained in a trial of the OX40 agonist ivuxolimab. CDR3 loop: CASSLPGTGAIGELFF. As DNA, the CDR3 is TGTGCCAGCAGTTTACCCGGGACAGGGGCCATCGGGGAGCTGTTTTTT.